The 14 T cell receptor beta chains presented below share a single source sample, sequenced in a study of blood T cells in healthy people across ages. A second PCR of 7 to 11 cycles used a sample-barcoded 5' primer and a J-beta primer mix. Each CDR3 protein is one row after TCRdb ran MiXCR on the 5' RACE reads. Among approximately 580,000 distinct CDR3 sequences listed, 24% were seen once. The data also belong to a second study, concerning T cells of mothers and their children.

Sequencing input: blood. The receptors were sampled from a boy between 10 and 17 years old in good health.

This chain connects TRBV30 to TRBJ1-2; TRBD1 matches at 10 bases. Germline loops: CDR1 GTSNPN, CDR2 SVGIG (reference sequence). The CDR3 extends over 17 amino acids. Trimming cost V 4 bases and J 0 bases; bases outside gene matches: 11. The CDR3 sequence is CAWMGGQGVKANYGYTF. Here the CDR3 DNA reads TGTGCCTGGATGGGCGGACAGGGGGTGAAGGCTAACTATGGCTACACCTTC.

In its sample, this clonotype was seen many times. In nucleotides, the CDR3 is TGTGCCAGCAGCCCCCCAGCCCGCTATAACTACAATGAGCAGTTCTTC. As protein: CASSPPARYNYNEQFF. The rearrangement links TRBV7-9 to TRBJ2-1; D uncertain. Germline CDR1 SEHNR, CDR2 FQNEAQ (reference sequence). This CDR3 comprises 16 residues. The V and J ends lost 5 bases and 3 bases respectively, with 17 bases between them.

V gene TRBV10-3 combines with J gene TRBJ1-6, with 7 bases identical to TRBD1. V lost 11 bases, J lost 0 bases, and 10 bases stayed unmatched. The CDR3 spans 16 residues. Per germline, CDR1 ENHRY and CDR2 SYGVKD. The CDR3 is CASKEQGSSYNSPLHF. The CDR3 DNA follows: TGTGCCTCGAAGGAACAGGGGTCCTCCTATAATTCACCCCTCCACTTT.

The gene calls are TRBV6-1 and TRBJ1-1; the D is unclear. Germline assignment: CDR1 MNHNS and CDR2 SASEGT. The CDR3 consists of 14 residues. V lost 5 bases, J lost 1 base, and 11 bases lay in between. The CDR3 coding sequence is TGTGCCAGCAGTCATCTGGCCGAGAACACTGAAGCTTTCTTT. Its protein product is CASSHLAENTEAFF.

The V and J genes are TRBV9 and TRBJ1-2; 7 bases line up with TRBD1. CDR1 is SGDLS and CDR2 is YYNGEE in the germline V gene. This CDR3 region has 13 residues. The junction had 6 bases not matched to a gene; V was cut back by 3 bases and J by 7 bases. The CDR3: CASSARGDGGYTF. The CDR3 nucleotides are TGTGCCAGCAGCGCCAGGGGGGATGGTGGCTACACCTTC.

This rearrangement joins TRBV29-1 to TRBJ2-7; 10 bases agree with TRBD1. Germline CDR1 is SQVTM and CDR2 is ANQGSEA. The J segment lost 3 bases and the V segment lost 6 bases, leaving 5 bases of the junction unmatched. This CDR3 is built from 13 residues. CDR3 sequence (DNA): TGCAGCGTCGGGACAGGGGCCTTCTACGAGCAGTACTTC. It codes for CSVGTGAFYEQYF.

This clonotype has a handful of counts. The V gene is TRBV27, the J gene TRBJ2-5; 11 bases map to TRBD2. The end of the DNA aligns better with TRBJ2-1, so the J call may be wrong. The germline V gene encodes CDR1 MNHEY and CDR2 SMNVEV (reference sequence). CDR3 length: 15 amino acids. CDR3 DNA sequence: TGTGCCAGCAGTATCGGGACTAGCGGAGCGGGTGAGCAGTTCTTC. It encodes CASSIGTSGAGEQFF.

This clonotype turned up a few times. This chain connects TRBV18 to TRBJ2-7, with TRBD2 identical over 7 bases. Germline V lookup: CDR1 KGHSH, CDR2 LQKENI. This CDR3 has 12 residues. V lost 3 bases to trimming and J lost 7 bases; unmatched junction nucleotides: 3. CDR3 in amino acids: CASSPGGAEQYF. The CDR3 coding sequence is TGTGCCAGCTCACCGGGAGGGGCGGAGCAGTACTTC.

The chain carries TRBV28 and TRBJ2-7, with D perhaps matching TRBD2 (5 bases). V was cut by 3 bases and J by 5 bases, with 14 bases left in between. This CDR3 has 14 residues. The germline V gene encodes CDR1 MDHEN and CDR2 SYDVKM. The CDR3 DNA reads as TGTGCCAGCAGTTTGGCACACCCGAGGGACGAGCAGTACTTC. This translates into CASSLAHPRDEQYF.

This clonotype has a handful of counts. The chain combines TRBV3-1 with TRBJ2-7; D remains unclear. CDR3 size: 11 residues. Germline V gives CDR1 LGHDT, CDR2 YNNKEL (reference sequence). Trimming shortened V by 0 bases and J by 6 bases, and 3 bases separated the two germline ends. CDR3 sequence: CASSQEAEQYF. The DNA for the CDR3 is TGTGCCAGCAGCCAAGAGGCCGAGCAGTACTTC.

This clonotype appeared a few times. The J gene is TRBJ2-3, the V gene TRBV6-1, with 14 bases aligning to TRBD2. Losses at the gene ends were 5 bases for V and 5 bases for J; bases not matched to a gene: 3. CDR1 is MNHNS, CDR2 SASEGT, per germline. This CDR3 has 15 amino acids. CDR3 region: CASSPGTSGGDTQYF. Written as DNA, the CDR3 is TGTGCCAGCAGTCCCGGGACTAGCGGGGGAGATACGCAGTATTTT.

This clonotype was detected only a few times. The V gene is TRBV6-1, the J gene TRBJ2-7; 11 bases are shared with TRBD2. Germline loops: CDR1 MNHNS, CDR2 SASEGT. With 2 bases clipped from V and 3 bases from J, the junction kept 6 bases outside the gene matches. The CDR3 totals 16 residues. The CDR3 reads CASSEKLAGDGYEQYF. In DNA, the CDR3 is TGTGCCAGCAGTGAAAAACTAGCGGGAGATGGCTACGAGCAGTACTTC.

The genes are TRBV20-1 and TRBJ2-7; 8 nucleotides agree with TRBD2. Germline CDR1 is DFQATT and CDR2 is SNEGSKA (reference sequence). V lost 5 bases, J lost 3 bases, and 15 bases stayed unmatched. This CDR3 has 16 residues. The chain's CDR3 is CSARPPAGARNYEQYF. DNA of the CDR3: TGCAGTGCTCGGCCCCCAGCGGGGGCGCGGAACTACGAGCAGTACTTC.

This chain links TRBV6-1 with TRBJ1-1; TRBD1 matches at 10 bases. The CDR3 is 14 residues long. From germline, CDR1 is MNHNS and CDR2 SASEGT. The J segment lost 6 bases and the V segment lost 6 bases, leaving 7 bases of the junction unmatched. CDR3 DNA: TGTGCCAGCAGCTTGACAGGGGGCATCGCTGAAGCTTTCTTT. It codes for CASSLTGGIAEAFF.